This TCR beta chain was captured in a study of OX40 agonist ivuxolimab in advanced cancers. Study in general: Patients were dosed with the agonistic anti-OX40 (CD134) antibody ivuxolimab. Patients were dosed intravenously with ivuxolimab at 0.01 to 10 mg/kg every 2 weeks. The mean age was approximately 60 years, ranging from roughly 23 to 90, with approximately 83% of participants male.

Assay: immunoSEQ multiplex PCR; the TCRdb copy retains only in-frame clones and omits some. The top ten clones hold roughly 2% of a sample with roughly 63,000 clones, around nine tenths of them seen once. The CDR3 runs to 14 residues. V lost 2 bases and J 7 bases, leaving 12 bases between the germline ends. Germline lookup yields CDR1 MNHNY and CDR2 SVGAGI (reference sequence). Study-level findings and limits: At 0.1 to 3.0 mg/kg and by week 6, CD4+ and CD8+ T cells in the blood had expanded clonally.

Concerning this clone itself: Its specificity is not known.

The receptor comes from an adult with an advanced solid tumor such as melanoma, head and neck, liver or kidney cancer. This material consisted of CD4+ or CD8+ T cells sorted from blood, taken in a trial of the OX40 agonist ivuxolimab. This chain joins TRBV6-6 and TRBJ1-5, with unresolved D. Here the CDR3 reads CASSYEGSFQPQHF. Here the CDR3 DNA reads TGTGCCAGCAGTTACGAGGGATCCTTCCAGCCCCAGCATTTT.